The 32 T cell receptor beta chains below all came from one sample that was sequenced in a study of technical replicates of blood from a handful of donors. The protocol was immunoSEQ multiplex PCR, while the TCRdb copy is restricted to in-frame clones and leaves out a portion. The sample has about 82,000 clones; around 90% are singletons. The material sequenced was T cells isolated from PBMCs. The source of these receptors is a human donor in good health.

The J gene is TRBJ2-3, the V gene TRBV4-1, with TRBD2 matching over 7 bases. This CDR3 contains 18 residues. Trimming at V came to 1 base and at J to 6 bases, leaving 16 bases not matched to a gene. Germline lookup yields CDR1 MGHRA and CDR2 YSYEKL. DNA of the CDR3: TGCGCCAGCAGCCAAGTCCCCAAGACTAGCTCAAGAGGTGATACGCAGTATTTT. Protein sequence: CASSQVPKTSSRGDTQYF.

The V and J genes are TRBV11-2 and TRBJ1-1; D remains unclear. This CDR3 spans 13 amino acids. V was cut by 2 bases and J by 3 bases, with 7 bases left in between. The germline CDR1 and CDR2 sequences are SGHAT and FQNNGV. CDR3 sequence reads: CASSLTPDTEAFF. In DNA, the CDR3 is TGTGCCAGCAGCTTAACCCCAGACACTGAAGCTTTCTTT.

This chain links TRBV4-3 with TRBJ1-3; 8 nucleotides agree with TRBD1. This CDR3 has 15 residues. Germline CDR1 is LGHNA and CDR2 is YSLEER. The V segment lost 3 bases and the J segment 2 bases; nucleotides outside the gene matches: 3. CDR3 nucleotides: TGCGCCAGCAGCCAGGGGACAGGAACTGGAAACACCATATATTTT. This encodes CASSQGTGTGNTIYF.

The rearrangement joins TRBV7-9 to TRBJ2-7; 8 nucleotides line up with TRBD2. The V segment lost 2 bases and the J segment 5 bases; nucleotides outside the gene matches: 2. Germline loops: CDR1 SEHNR, CDR2 FQNEAQ (reference sequence). This CDR3 is 13 amino acids long. Written as DNA, the CDR3 is TGTGCCAGCAGCTTACGGGAGGGGCACGAGCAGTACTTC. Its translation is CASSLREGHEQYF. Supplemented by reference TRBV7-9 and TRBJ2-7, the full variable domain reads DTGVSQNPRHKITKRGQNVTFRCDPISEHNRLYWYRQTLGQGPEFLTYFQNEAQLEKSRLLSDRFSAERPKGSFSTLEIQRTEQGDSAMYLCASSLREGHEQYFGPGTRLTVT.

This clone appeared once. The J gene is TRBJ1-2, the V gene TRBV23-1, with 7 bases aligning to TRBD1. TRBV23-1 is an ORF, with its function uncertain. CDR3 size: 16 residues. V shed 0 bases and J 4 bases; nucleotides not matched to a gene: 8. In DNA form, the CDR3 reads TGCGCCAGCAGTCAATCCCGTCGACAGGGAGCCTATGGCTACACCTTC. Its translation is CASSQSRRQGAYGYTF.

V is TRBV18 and J is TRBJ2-6, with unresolved D. This CDR3 comprises 16 residues. The germline V gene encodes CDR1 KGHSH and CDR2 LQKENI. V dropped 2 bases and J dropped 0 bases, with 8 bases sitting between them. This chain's CDR3 is CASSPISGSGANVLTF. CDR3 coding DNA: TGTGCCAGCTCACCAATATCCGGCTCTGGGGCCAACGTCCTGACTTTC. The whole variable domain, filled in from reference TRBV18 and TRBJ2-6, reads NAGVMQNPRHLVRRRGQEARLRCSPMKGHSHVYWYRQLPEEGLKFMVYLQKENIIDESGMPKERFSAEFPKEGPSILRIQQVVRGDSAAYFCASSPISGSGANVLTFGAGSRLTVL.

This chain's CDR3 is CASSLGGTSGRYEQYF. CDR3 sequence (DNA): TGTGCCAGCAGCTTAGGAGGGACTAGCGGGAGGTACGAGCAGTACTTC. The gene calls are TRBV7-2 and TRBJ2-7, with TRBD2 matching 15 bases. The germline V gene has CDR1 SGHTA and CDR2 FQGNSA. The CDR3 totals 16 residues. J was trimmed by 4 bases and V by 1 base; bases with no gene match: 2. Based on the CDR3 plus reference TRBV7-2 and TRBJ2-7, the full variable domain is GAGVSQSPSNKVTEKGKDVELRCDPISGHTALYWYRQSLGQGLEFLIYFQGNSAPDKSGLPSDRFSAERTGGSVSTLTIQRTQQEDSAVYLCASSLGGTSGRYEQYFGPGTRLTVT.

The chain couples TRBV27 to TRBJ1-1; 8 bases map to TRBD1. CDR3 length equals 12 residues. From germline, CDR1 is MNHEY and CDR2 SMNVEV (reference sequence). The trim removed 3 bases at V and 11 bases at J, leaving 5 bases unmatched. DNA for the CDR3: TGTGCCAGCAGTTTCAGACAGGGGAGTGCTTTCTTT. Residues: CASSFRQGSAFF.

The table lists this clone with a count of one. The chain employs TRBV30 and TRBJ2-1, with TRBD1 matching 8 bases. The germline V gene has CDR1 GTSNPN and CDR2 SVGIG (reference sequence). Trimming took 5 bases from V and 0 from J; bases not matched to a gene: 18. The CDR3 sequence is 19 residues long. The CDR3 loop is CAWALLGQGPESSYNEQFF. The CDR3 DNA sequence: TGTGCCTGGGCCCTCCTAGGACAGGGACCGGAGTCCTCCTACAATGAGCAGTTCTTC.

J is TRBJ1-3 and V is TRBV4-3, with D unclear. Germline loops: CDR1 LGHNA, CDR2 YSLEER. Trimming took 5 bases from V and 1 from J, leaving 12 bases between them. CDR3 size: 15 residues. The CDR3 DNA follows: TGCGCCAGCAGCTCCCGGGTTGGTTCTGGAAACACCATATATTTT. This encodes CASSSRVGSGNTIYF.

V and J are TRBV28 and TRBJ2-6; 8 positions agree with TRBD1. The CDR3 has 19 residues. Trimming removed 7 bases from V and 0 bases from J; junction bases left unmatched: 14. Germline V CDR1 and CDR2: MDHEN, SYDVKM. The CDR3 coding sequence is TGTGCCAGCACAGGGGGCTCTCAATCCGCCGTCTCTGGGGCCAACGTCCTGACTTTC. Protein sequence: CASTGGSQSAVSGANVLTF.

This sequence joins TRBV7-9 and TRBJ2-3; TRBD2 aligns across 16 bases. The junction had 5 bases not matched to a gene; V was cut back by 5 bases and J by 0 bases. The CDR3 has 18 amino acids. CDR1 is SEHNR, CDR2 FQNEAQ, per germline (reference sequence). The CDR3 loop is CASSRGTSGRVSTDTQYF. In nucleotides, the CDR3 is TGTGCCAGCAGCCGAGGGACTAGCGGGAGGGTAAGCACAGATACGCAGTATTTT.

The chain has TRBV9 and TRBJ2-7; a weak D match, TRBD2 (5 bases). There are 13 residues in the CDR3. The V gene's germline CDR1 is SGDLS and CDR2 YYNGEE. The V end lost 3 bases, the J end lost 0 bases, and 7 bases lay between the germline ends. This chain's CDR3 is CASSGLSSYEQYF. As DNA, the CDR3 is TGTGCCAGCAGCGGACTAAGCTCCTACGAGCAGTACTTC.

V is TRBV30 and J is TRBJ1-5; D is perhaps TRBD1 (5 bases). Trimming removed 1 base from V and 7 bases from J, with 8 bases in between. Per the germline V gene, CDR1 is GTSNPN and CDR2 is SVGIG (reference sequence). The CDR3 runs to 12 residues. The DNA for the CDR3 is TGTGCCTGGAGTGCCGGGGGGCAGCCCCAGCATTTT. Its protein is CAWSAGGQPQHF.

The CDR3 reads CASSPSWYGSDGNEQFF. The CDR3 DNA is TGTGCCAGCAGCCCCAGTTGGTACGGGAGCGACGGGAATGAGCAGTTCTTC. The J gene is TRBJ2-1, the V gene TRBV5-6, with D possibly being TRBD2 (6 bases). V was cut by 4 bases and J by 7 bases, with 24 bases left in between. Germline V gives CDR1 SGHDT, CDR2 YYEEEE. The CDR3 has 17 amino acids.

The CDR3 here is CASSFSGYQGGELFF. CDR3 nucleotide sequence: TGTGCCAGCAGCTTCTCGGGTTATCAGGGCGGGGAGCTGTTTTTT. The rearrangement uses TRBV7-2 and TRBJ2-2; possibly TRBD1 for D (5 bases). The CDR3 is 15 amino acids. Trimming stripped 3 bases from V and 7 bases from J, with 15 bases between. Germline values: CDR1 SGHTA, CDR2 FQGNSA.

The J gene is TRBJ1-3, the V gene TRBV14; 8 nucleotides agree with TRBD1. Germline-derived CDR1 and CDR2 are SGHDN and FVKESK. V shed 4 bases and J 1 base; nucleotides not matched to a gene: 6. The CDR3 length is 16 residues. The CDR3 bases are TGTGCCAGCAGCCTTGGGACAGGATCTTCTGGAAACACCATATATTTT. Its translation is CASSLGTGSSGNTIYF.

The chain employs TRBV28 and TRBJ2-1, with D unclear. CDR1 and CDR2 from the germline V gene are MDHEN and SYDVKM. V was shortened by 3 bases and J by 6 bases, with 15 bases between the two germline ends. The CDR3 runs 15 residues. The CDR3 nucleotides read TGTGCCAGCAGTTTTGACGGCCCCGAGGCCAATGAGCAGTTCTTC. Protein sequence: CASSFDGPEANEQFF.

CDR3 DNA: TGTGCCAGCAGCCTCGGACAGGGACGTACGTGGACAGATACGCAGTATTTT. Translated: CASSLGQGRTWTDTQYF. The chain uses TRBV9 and TRBJ2-3; TRBD1 matches 8 bases. V lost 4 bases to trimming and J lost 3 bases; unmatched junction nucleotides: 13. The CDR3 has 17 amino acids. CDR1 and CDR2 from the germline V gene are SGDLS and YYNGEE.

CDR3 bases: TGTGCCAGCAGTCTTAGCGGGGAGGGCACCGGGGAGCTGTTTTTT. Its protein product is CASSLSGEGTGELFF. The chain couples TRBV27 to TRBJ2-2, with 8 nucleotides matching TRBD2. Germline-derived CDR1 and CDR2 are MNHEY and SMNVEV (reference sequence). Trimming cost V 5 bases and J 4 bases; bases outside gene matches: 6. The CDR3 is made up of 15 amino acids.

The chain employs TRBV12-5 and TRBJ1-5; 12 bases are shared with TRBD1. Germline lookup yields CDR1 LGHNT and CDR2 FRNRAP. V was clipped by 10 bases and J by 9 bases; unmatched bases: 22. This CDR3 contains 18 residues. CDR3 sequence reads: CATNGETNRDRGPGPQHF. CDR3 sequence (DNA): TGTGCTACGAACGGGGAAACGAACCGGGACAGGGGGCCCGGGCCCCAGCATTTT.

The chain carries TRBV9 and TRBJ2-1; 13 nucleotides line up with TRBD2. The V and J ends lost 3 bases and 8 bases, in that order; junction bases with no gene match: 8. Germline values: CDR1 SGDLS, CDR2 YYNGEE. The CDR3 length is 16 residues. This chain's CDR3 is CASSAGTSGMGYEQFF. In DNA, the CDR3 is TGTGCCAGCAGCGCAGGGACTAGCGGGATGGGTTATGAGCAGTTCTTC.

Here the CDR3 reads CASSSRASGTDTQYF. CDR3 bases: TGTGCCAGCAGCTCTCGGGCTAGCGGCACAGATACGCAGTATTTT. The genes are TRBV7-9 and TRBJ2-3; the D gene is possibly TRBD2 (6 bases). From germline, CDR1 is SEHNR and CDR2 FQNEAQ (reference sequence). CDR3 length: 15 residues. Trimming removed 4 bases from V and 1 base from J, with 12 bases in between.

J is TRBJ1-2 and V is TRBV9; 12 nucleotides agree with TRBD1. The CDR3 consists of 18 residues. CDR1 and CDR2 from the germline V gene are SGDLS and YYNGEE. Trimming took 0 bases from V and 4 from J; bases not matched to a gene: 10. The CDR3 DNA sequence: TGTGCCAGCAGCGTAGATGTCCCGGGACAGGGGGCAAGCTATGGCTACACCTTC. Its protein is CASSVDVPGQGASYGYTF.

This clone was seen just once. V usage is TRBV19 and J usage is TRBJ1-2; D unclear. Trimming removed 0 bases at V and 4 bases at J, with 9 bases between. Per the germline V gene, CDR1 is LNHDA and CDR2 is SQIVND (reference sequence). The CDR3 consists of 14 residues. In nucleotides, the CDR3 is TGTGCCAGTAGTATAGAACAGATCTCCTATGGCTACACCTTC. Its translation is CASSIEQISYGYTF. Variable domain in full (rest from reference TRBV19 and TRBJ1-2): DGGITQSPKYLFRKEGQNVTLSCEQNLNHDAMYWYRQDPGQGLRLIYYSQIVNDFQKGDIAEGYSVSREKKESFPLTVTSAQKNPTAFYLCASSIEQISYGYTFGSGTRLTVV.

This clone was recorded only once. The gene calls are TRBV4-2 and TRBJ2-2; D is unresolved. Deletions cut 0 bases from V and 0 bases from J, with 8 bases between. The V gene's germline CDR1 is LGHNA and CDR2 YNFKEQ. The CDR3 spans 16 residues. CDR3 bases: TGTGCCAGCAGCCAAGATGAGCGAGCGAACACCGGGGAGCTGTTTTTT. Its translation: CASSQDERANTGELFF.

The chain couples TRBV7-2 to TRBJ1-5; D is possibly TRBD1 (5 bases). Germline CDR1 and CDR2: SGHTA and FQGNSA. The CDR3 spans 17 residues. Trimming removed 2 bases at V and 0 bases at J, with 14 bases between. The CDR3 loop reads CASSLLPFRDSNQPQHF. The DNA of the CDR3 is TGTGCCAGCAGCTTACTCCCCTTCAGGGATAGCAATCAGCCCCAGCATTTT.

The genes are TRBV11-3 and TRBJ2-1; 10 bases agree with TRBD2. CDR1 and CDR2 from the germline V gene are SGHNT and YENEEA. The CDR3 has 18 amino acids. J gave up 8 bases and V 1 base, and 14 bases lay outside the gene matches. In DNA form, the CDR3 reads TGTGCCAGCAGCTTAGTAGGCTCCGGACTAGCGGTTGTTTATGAGCAGTTCTTC. Translating gives CASSLVGSGLAVVYEQFF.

The genes are TRBV6-1 and TRBJ2-7; the match to TRBD1 covers 10 bases. The germline V gene encodes CDR1 MNHNS and CDR2 SASEGT. The CDR3 is made up of 14 amino acids. The junction had 10 bases not matched to a gene; V was cut back by 7 bases and J by 7 bases. As DNA, the CDR3 is TGTGCCAGCATCAGAAGGGACAGGGGCGGGGAGCAGTACTTC. It is translated as CASIRRDRGGEQYF.

V is TRBV27 and J is TRBJ1-5; 8 bases match TRBD1. The CDR3 runs 17 residues. J was trimmed by 5 bases and V by 4 bases; bases with no gene match: 13. From germline, CDR1 is MNHEY and CDR2 SMNVEV (reference sequence). CDR3 region: CASSSFGTGHFYQPQHF. CDR3 sequence (DNA): TGTGCCAGCAGTTCTTTCGGGACAGGCCACTTCTATCAGCCCCAGCATTTT.

V is TRBV14 and J is TRBJ2-7; 9 bases agree with TRBD1. The V gene's germline CDR1 is SGHDN and CDR2 FVKESK. J was trimmed by 3 bases and V by 4 bases; bases with no gene match: 10. The CDR3 is 16 amino acids. As DNA, the CDR3 is TGTGCCAGCAGCCCCCTTCCGGGACAGGGAGGCTACGAGCAGTACTTC. It is translated as CASSPLPGQGGYEQYF.

This chain joins TRBV7-3 and TRBJ2-7; 9 positions agree with TRBD1. Trimming cost V 4 bases and J 7 bases; bases outside gene matches: 5. The germline CDR1 and CDR2 sequences are SGHTA and FQGTGA. The CDR3 contains 13 residues. This CDR3 reads CASSWDRAGEQYF. CDR3 sequence (DNA): TGTGCCAGCAGCTGGGACAGGGCGGGGGAGCAGTACTTC.